This TCR beta chain comes out of a study of cytomegalovirus exposure and HLA in healthy donors. V dropped 2 bases and J dropped 2 bases, with 11 bases sitting between them. The CDR3 runs to 15 residues. Germline V lookup: CDR1 SGHAT, CDR2 FQNNGV. Measured with immunoSEQ multiplex PCR; TCRdb has only the in-frame clones, and not every one. The profile shows 55,000 to 70,000 clones, 91% of them singletons. The clonotype originates from a woman between 25 and 40 years old in good health and CMV-seronegative. This chain uses TRBV11-2 with TRBJ2-3, with TRBD1 as a possible D gene (5 bases). What was sequenced was PBMCs. The CDR3 nucleotides read TGTGCCAGCAGCTTATCCCGCAGGGACACAGATACGCAGTATTTT. Its protein product is CASSLSRRDTDTQYF.